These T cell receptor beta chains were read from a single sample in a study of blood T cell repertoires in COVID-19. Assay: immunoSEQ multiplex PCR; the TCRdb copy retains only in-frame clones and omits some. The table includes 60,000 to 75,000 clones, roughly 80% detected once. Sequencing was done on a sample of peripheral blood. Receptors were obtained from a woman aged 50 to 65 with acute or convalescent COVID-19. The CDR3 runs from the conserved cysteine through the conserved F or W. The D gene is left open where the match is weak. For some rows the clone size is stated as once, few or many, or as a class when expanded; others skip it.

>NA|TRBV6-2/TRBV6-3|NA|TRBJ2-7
TGTGCCAGCAGTTACGAGGGTTTCGAGCAGTACTTC
CASSYEGFEQYF
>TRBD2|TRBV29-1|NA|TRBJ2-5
TGCAGCGCCGGACTAGCGGGGATAGAGACCCAGTACTTC
CSAGLAGIETQYF
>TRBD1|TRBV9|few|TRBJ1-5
TGTGCCAGCAGCGCAGGGGGAGGCAATCAGCCCCAGCATTTT
CASSAGGGNQPQHF
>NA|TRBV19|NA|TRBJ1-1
TGTGCCAGTAGTATAGGTTACATCATGAACACTGAAGCTTTCTTT
CASSIGYIMNTEAFF
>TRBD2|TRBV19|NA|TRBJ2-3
TGTGCCAGCGGGGGGGGAGTAGATACGCAGTATTTT
CASGGGVDTQYF
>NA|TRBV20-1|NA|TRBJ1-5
TGCAGTGCTAGTAAAGACGGGGTGTGGAGCAATCAGCCCCAGCATTTT
CSASKDGVWSNQPQHF
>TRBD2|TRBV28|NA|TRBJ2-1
TGTGCCAGCAGTTTTGCGGGAGGTGGGTTCTTC
CASSFAGGGFF
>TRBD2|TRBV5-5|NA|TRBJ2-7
TGTGCCAGCAGCTGGGGGACTAGCTCCTACGAGCAGTACTTC
CASSWGTSSYEQYF
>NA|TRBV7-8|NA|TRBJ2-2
TGTGCCAGCAGCACCAGACTAGGGGGGGAGAACACCGGGGAGCTGTTTTTT
CASSTRLGGENTGELFF
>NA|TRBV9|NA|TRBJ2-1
TGTGCCAGCAGCGTAATCGGGTTGGCATTTAATGTCAATGAGCAGTTCTTC
CASSVIGLAFNVNEQFF
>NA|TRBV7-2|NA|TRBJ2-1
TGTGCCAGCAGCTTAGCCCTACTAGAGACGGGGCAGTTCTTC
CASSLALLETGQFF
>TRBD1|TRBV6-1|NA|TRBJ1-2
TGTGCCAGCAGTGAAATGTGGGGACAGAACAACTATGGCTACACCTTC
CASSEMWGQNNYGYTF
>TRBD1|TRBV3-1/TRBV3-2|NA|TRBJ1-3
TGTGCCAGCAGCCTAGGACAGGGGACGGGAAACACCATATATTTT
CASSLGQGTGNTIYF
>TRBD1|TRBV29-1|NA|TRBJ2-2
TGCAGCGCTGGGGACAGGGTAGGCGGGGAGCTGTTTTTT
CSAGDRVGGELFF
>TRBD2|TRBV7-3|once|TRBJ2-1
TGTGCCAGCAGCATGACTAGCGGGAGGGTCAATGAGCAGTTCTTC
CASSMTSGRVNEQFF
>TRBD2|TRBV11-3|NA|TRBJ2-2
TGTGCCAGCAGCCTACTAGCGGGAGAGAACACCGGGGAGCTGTTTTTT
CASSLLAGENTGELFF
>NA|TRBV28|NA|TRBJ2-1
TGTGCCAGCAGGCTCCGGAGGCAGAAAGGGTACAATGAGCAGTTCTTC
CASRLRRQKGYNEQFF
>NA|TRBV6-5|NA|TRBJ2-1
TGTGCCACAGCCCTCCGGGGCTCCTACAATGAGCAGTTCTTC
CATALRGSYNEQFF
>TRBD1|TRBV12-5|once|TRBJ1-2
TGTGCTAGTGGTTTGGACAGGGGGAGCGTTTATGGCTACACCTTC
CASGLDRGSVYGYTF
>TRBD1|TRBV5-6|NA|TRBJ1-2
TGTGCCAGCAGCTCAGGGACAGGAAACTATGGCTACACCTTC
CASSSGTGNYGYTF
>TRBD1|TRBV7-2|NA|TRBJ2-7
TGTGCCAGCAGCTTAGGACCTCCGGGACAGGGGTACGAGCAGTACTTC
CASSLGPPGQGYEQYF
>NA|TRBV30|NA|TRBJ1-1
TGTGCCTGGGGCGGACGAGGAGGGGCACACACTGAAGCTTTCTTT
CAWGGRGGAHTEAFF
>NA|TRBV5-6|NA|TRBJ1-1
TGTGCCAGCAGCTTGGTTTCGGGGTCCACTGAAGCTTTCTTT
CASSLVSGSTEAFF
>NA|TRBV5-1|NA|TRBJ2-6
TGCGCCAGCAGCTTGGTTCCCGGACTCTCTGGGGCCAACGTCCTGACTTTC
CASSLVPGLSGANVLTF
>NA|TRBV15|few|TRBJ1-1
TGTGCCACCAGCAGAGACAGGAACACTGAAGCTTTCTTT
CATSRDRNTEAFF
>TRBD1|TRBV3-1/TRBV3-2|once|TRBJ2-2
TGTGCCAGCAGCCAAGAGGGACAGGGGACCGGGGAGCTGTTTTTT
CASSQEGQGTGELFF
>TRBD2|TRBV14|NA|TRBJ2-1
TGTGCCAGCAGCCTCCTAGCGGGAGTTGACCATGAGCAGTTCTTC
CASSLLAGVDHEQFF
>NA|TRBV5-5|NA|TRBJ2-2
TGTGCCAGCAGCTTGACCCATCCAGGGGCCCAAAACACCGGGGAGCTGTTTTTT
CASSLTHPGAQNTGELFF
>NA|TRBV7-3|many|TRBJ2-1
TGTGCCAGCAGCTTAACGCCCGGGTACAATGAGCAGTTCTTC
CASSLTPGYNEQFF
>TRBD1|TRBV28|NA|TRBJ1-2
TGTGCCAGCACCCCATCCCCAGGGGGCGCAGGAGGCTACACCTTC
CASTPSPGGAGGYTF
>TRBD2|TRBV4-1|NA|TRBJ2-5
TGCGCCAGCAGCCAAGATCTCGGGCGGGGGGTCGGAGAGACCCAGTACTTC
CASSQDLGRGVGETQYF
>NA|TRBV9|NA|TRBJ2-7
TGTGCCAGCAGCATCCCAAGCTTCTCCTACGAGCAGTACTTC
CASSIPSFSYEQYF
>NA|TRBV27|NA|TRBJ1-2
TGTGCCAGCAGTCGGACATACTATGGCTACACCTTC
CASSRTYYGYTF
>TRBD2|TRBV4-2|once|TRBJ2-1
TGTGCCAGCAGCCAAGATCGTCTAGCGGGAGGGGATGAGCAGTTCTTC
CASSQDRLAGGDEQFF
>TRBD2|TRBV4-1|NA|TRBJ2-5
TGCGCCAGCAGCCAAGGGCTAGCGGGGGGCCATATACAAGAGACCCAGTACTTC
CASSQGLAGGHIQETQYF
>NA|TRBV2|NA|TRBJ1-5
TGTGCCAGCAGTGATACGGGGTTCGATCAGCCCCAGCATTTT
CASSDTGFDQPQHF
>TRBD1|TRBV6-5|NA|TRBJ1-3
TGTGCCAGCAGTTACTCCGGGACAGGGGACGTCACCATATATTTT
CASSYSGTGDVTIYF
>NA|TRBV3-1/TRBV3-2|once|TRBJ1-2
TGTGCCAGCAGCCGACTCGGACAGCTGTCTGGCGGCTACACCTTC
CASSRLGQLSGGYTF
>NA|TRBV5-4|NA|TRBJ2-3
TGTGCCAGCAGCTTGGCCCGGTTGGGCAGCACAGATACGCAGTATTTT
CASSLARLGSTDTQYF